The rows below give T cell receptor beta chains drawn from one sample of a study of glioma-infiltrating T cells. TCRdb processed the multiplex PCR reads anew with MiXCR; each CDR3 protein has one entry. Of a few hundred thousand distinct CDR3 sequences in the sample, around 38% were seen once. The specimen was glioma tissue, nonneoplastic brain tissue, or PBMCs (not recorded which). Every receptor here comes from a human donor with low-grade glioma or glioblastoma, undergoing nonglioma brain surgery, or in good health (not recorded which). Both conserved end residues are part of each CDR3. D genes are given only for firm matches. Not all rows give a size; the values are once, few, many and, for expanded clones, a class.

CDR3 DNA: TGTGCCAGCACCAAAGAGGCTGAAGCTTTCTTT
CDR3 protein: CASTKEAEAFF
D gene: NA
J gene: TRBJ1-1
clone size: few
V gene: TRBV6-1
CDR3 length: 11

CDR3 DNA: TGCAGTGCTAGAGTCAGCGGGAGGGATGAGCAGTACTTC
CDR3 protein: CSARVSGRDEQYF
D gene: TRBD2
J gene: TRBJ2-7
clone size: few
V gene: TRBV20-1
CDR3 length: 13

CDR3 DNA: TGTGCCAGCAGCTTAGATTACTCCTACGAGCAGTACTTC
CDR3 protein: CASSLDYSYEQYF
D gene: NA
J gene: TRBJ2-7
clone size: many
V gene: TRBV7-6
CDR3 length: 13

CDR3 DNA: TGTGCCAGCAGCGGGACAGGGTCGAGCAATCAGCCCCAGCATTTT
CDR3 protein: CASSGTGSSNQPQHF
D gene: TRBD1
J gene: TRBJ1-5
clone size: NA
V gene: TRBV6-2/TRBV6-3
CDR3 length: 15

CDR3 DNA: TGTGCCAGCAGTCCACACCTTCGGACTGAAGCTTTCTTT
CDR3 protein: CASSPHLRTEAFF
D gene: NA
J gene: TRBJ1-1
clone size: many
V gene: TRBV6-1
CDR3 length: 13

CDR3 DNA: TGTGCCAGCAGTTTAACAGGGGACTACTCCTACGAGCAGTACTTC
CDR3 protein: CASSLTGDYSYEQYF
D gene: NA
J gene: TRBJ2-7
clone size: many
V gene: TRBV27
CDR3 length: 15

CDR3 DNA: TGTGCCACCAGTGATTTGAACACTGAAGCTTTCTTT
CDR3 protein: CATSDLNTEAFF
D gene: NA
J gene: TRBJ1-1
clone size: many
V gene: TRBV24-1
CDR3 length: 12

CDR3 DNA: TGTGCCAGTAGTGTTCGGGTTAGCGGGTGGTCCTACAATGAGCAGTTCTTC
CDR3 protein: CASSVRVSGWSYNEQFF
D gene: TRBD2
J gene: TRBJ2-1
clone size: few
V gene: TRBV19
CDR3 length: 17

CDR3 DNA: TGCAGTCAAATCGGAATACAGCCCCACACAGATACGCAGTATTTT
CDR3 protein: CSQIGIQPHTDTQYF
D gene: NA
J gene: TRBJ2-3
clone size: NA
V gene: TRBV20-1
CDR3 length: 15

CDR3 DNA: TGTGCCAGCAGCCCCGATCTGAATGAGGGTTACAATGAGCTGTTCTTC
CDR3 protein: CASSPDLNEGYNELFF
D gene: NA
J gene: TRBJ2-1
clone size: NA
V gene: TRBV28
CDR3 length: 16

CDR3 DNA: TGTGCCAGCAGTTACTCGTCTCTCTCAGGGGGCGACTATGGCTACACCTTC
CDR3 protein: CASSYSSLSGGDYGYTF
D gene: TRBD1
J gene: TRBJ1-2
clone size: many
V gene: TRBV6-2/TRBV6-3
CDR3 length: 17

CDR3 DNA: TGTGCCAGCAGCCACCCCGGACTAGCGGGTAGTCTCGAGCAGTACTTC
CDR3 protein: CASSHPGLAGSLEQYF
D gene: TRBD2
J gene: TRBJ2-7
clone size: NA
V gene: TRBV4-2
CDR3 length: 16

CDR3 DNA: TGTGCCAGCCTCTCGGGGGGGACTGGAAACACCATATATTTT
CDR3 protein: CASLSGGTGNTIYF
D gene: NA
J gene: TRBJ1-3
clone size: NA
V gene: TRBV6-1
CDR3 length: 14

CDR3 DNA: TGCAGTGCTTCACAGGGGGCGGATTCACCCCTCCACTTT
CDR3 protein: CSASQGADSPLHF
D gene: TRBD1
J gene: TRBJ1-6
clone size: NA
V gene: TRBV20-1
CDR3 length: 13

CDR3 DNA: TGTGCCAGCAGTTACTCGACGGGCGGGGGGAACATTCAGTACTTC
CDR3 protein: CASSYSTGGGNIQYF
D gene: TRBD2
J gene: TRBJ2-4
clone size: few
V gene: TRBV6-2/TRBV6-3
CDR3 length: 15